This T cell receptor beta chain comes out of a study of cytomegalovirus exposure and HLA in healthy donors. Whole-study results and caveats: With later analysis, a missense DCLRE1C variant became linked to TCR beta V- and J-gene trimming. Later on, an analysis found that several of the most significant clusters appeared to be linked to common viral pathogens, which included parvovirus B19.

60 Vbeta and 13 Jbeta primers were used in PCR. Only in-frame clones appear in the TCRdb table, and some are missing; sequencing was by immunoSEQ multiplex PCR. The sample has roughly 180,000 clones; around 80% are singletons. On this clone: Its target is not known.

Germline-derived CDR1 and CDR2 are SGHKS and YYEKEE (reference sequence). The V segment lost 0 bases and the J segment 5 bases; nucleotides outside the gene matches: 7. The CDR3 loop spans 15 amino acids. Sequenced material: PBMCs. This TCR was recovered from a woman under 40 in good health and CMV-seropositive. This chain connects TRBV5-5 to TRBJ2-5, with 7 positions matching TRBD2. This CDR3 reads CASSLDGGVWETQYF. Written as DNA, the CDR3 is TGTGCCAGCAGCTTGGATGGGGGGGTTTGGGAGACCCAGTACTTC.